The sequence of this T cell receptor (beta chain) was determined in a study of blood T cells in healthy people across ages. Study-level points and caveats: Compared with aged donors, long-lived donors showed fewer expanded clones, suggesting selection.

A second 7 to 11 cycle PCR used barcoded and J-beta primers. TCRdb called the 5' RACE reads again in MiXCR, with one record for every CDR3 protein. Among approximately 490,000 distinct CDR3 sequences listed, more than 20% were seen once. The CDR3 has 15 amino acids. The junction had 6 bases not matched to a gene; V was cut back by 0 bases and J by 3 bases. CDR1 DFQATT and CDR2 SNEGSKA come from the germline V gene (reference sequence). This clonotype was observed once. Its antigen is unidentified. The same sample was also used in a study of T cells of mothers and their children.

This receptor was identified in a boy under 18 in good health. What was sequenced was blood. The chain links TRBV20-1 to TRBJ2-7, with TRBD2 identical over 9 bases. The CDR3 nucleotides are TGCAGTGCTAGAGATGCGAGCGGGAGGCTCTACGAGCAGTACTTC. Translated: CSARDASGRLYEQYF.